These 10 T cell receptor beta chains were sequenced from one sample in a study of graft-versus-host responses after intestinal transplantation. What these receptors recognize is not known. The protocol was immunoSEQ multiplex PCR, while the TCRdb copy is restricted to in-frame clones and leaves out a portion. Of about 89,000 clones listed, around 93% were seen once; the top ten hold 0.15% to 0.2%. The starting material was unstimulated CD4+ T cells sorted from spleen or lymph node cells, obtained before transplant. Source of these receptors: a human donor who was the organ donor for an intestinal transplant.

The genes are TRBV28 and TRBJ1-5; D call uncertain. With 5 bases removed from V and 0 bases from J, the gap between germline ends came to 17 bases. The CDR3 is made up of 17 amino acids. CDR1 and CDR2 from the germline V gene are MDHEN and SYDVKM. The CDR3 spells CASSPPRGANSNQPQHF. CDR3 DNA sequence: TGTGCCAGCAGTCCACCCAGAGGAGCGAATAGCAATCAGCCCCAGCATTTT.

In nucleotides, the CDR3 is TGTGCCAGCAGCTTAGGGGGCCGCACCGGGGAGCTGTTTTTT. This codes for CASSLGGRTGELFF. The chain uses TRBV11-3 and TRBJ2-2, with D perhaps TRBD1 (5 bases). Trimming left V 1 base short and J 4 bases short, with 7 bases between. This CDR3 is 14 amino acids long. Germline V gene lookup returns CDR1 SGHNT and CDR2 YENEEA.

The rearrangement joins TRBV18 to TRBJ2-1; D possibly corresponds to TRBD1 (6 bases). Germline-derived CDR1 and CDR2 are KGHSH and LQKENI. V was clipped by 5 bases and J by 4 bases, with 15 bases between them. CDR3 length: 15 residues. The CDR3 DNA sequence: TGTGCCAGCTCATTCACAGGGACGCTTTACAATGAGCAGTTCTTC. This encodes CASSFTGTLYNEQFF.

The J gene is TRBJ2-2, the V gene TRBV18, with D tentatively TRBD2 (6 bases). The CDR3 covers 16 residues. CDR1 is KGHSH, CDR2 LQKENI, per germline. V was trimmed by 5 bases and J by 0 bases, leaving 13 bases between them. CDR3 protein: CASSNQAGSNTGELFF. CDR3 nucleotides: TGTGCCAGCTCAAATCAGGCGGGGTCGAACACCGGGGAGCTGTTTTTT.

CDR3 in amino acids: CASTTPRQGSGYTF. CDR3 DNA: TGTGCCAGCACCACCCCGCGACAGGGGTCTGGCTACACCTTC. The chain employs TRBV6-6 and TRBJ1-2; 8 bases are a match to TRBD1. Germline loops: CDR1 MNHNY, CDR2 SVGAGI (reference sequence). J lost 7 bases, V lost 7 bases, and 11 bases had no gene match. The CDR3 consists of 14 residues.

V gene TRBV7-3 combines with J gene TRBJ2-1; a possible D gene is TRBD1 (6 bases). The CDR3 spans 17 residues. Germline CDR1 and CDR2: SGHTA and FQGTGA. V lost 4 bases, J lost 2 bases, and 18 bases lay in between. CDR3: CASSSRYRARAYNEQFF. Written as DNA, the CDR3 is TGTGCCAGCAGCTCCCGATACAGGGCAAGGGCCTACAATGAGCAGTTCTTC. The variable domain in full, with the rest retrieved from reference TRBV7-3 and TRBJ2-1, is GAGVSQTPSNKVTEKGKYVELRCDPISGHTALYWYRQSLGQGPEFLIYFQGTGAADDSGLPNDRFFAVRPEGSVSTLKIQRTERGDSAVYLCASSSRYRARAYNEQFFGPGTRLTVL.

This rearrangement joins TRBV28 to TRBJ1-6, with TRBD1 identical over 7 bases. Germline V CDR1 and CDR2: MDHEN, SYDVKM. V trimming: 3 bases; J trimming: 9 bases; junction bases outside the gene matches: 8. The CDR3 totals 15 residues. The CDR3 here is CASSFDRALSSPLHF. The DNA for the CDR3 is TGTGCCAGCAGTTTCGACAGGGCTTTATCTTCACCCCTCCACTTT.

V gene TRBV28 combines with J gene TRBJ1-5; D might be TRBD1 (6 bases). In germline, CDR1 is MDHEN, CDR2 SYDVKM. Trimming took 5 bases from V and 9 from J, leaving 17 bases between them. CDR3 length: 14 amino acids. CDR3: CASSETGPTRPQHF. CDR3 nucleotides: TGTGCCAGCAGTGAGACAGGCCCTACCCGGCCCCAGCATTTT.

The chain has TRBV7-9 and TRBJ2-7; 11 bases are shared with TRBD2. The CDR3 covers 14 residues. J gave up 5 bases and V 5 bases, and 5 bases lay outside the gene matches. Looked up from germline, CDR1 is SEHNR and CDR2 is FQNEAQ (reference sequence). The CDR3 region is CASSVSGGADEQYF. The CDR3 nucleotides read TGTGCCAGCAGCGTTAGCGGGGGGGCCGACGAGCAGTACTTC.

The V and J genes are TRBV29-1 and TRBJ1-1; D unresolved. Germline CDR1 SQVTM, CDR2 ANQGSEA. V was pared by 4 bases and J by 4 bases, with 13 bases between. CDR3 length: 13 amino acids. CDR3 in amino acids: CSVVDQLGTEAFF. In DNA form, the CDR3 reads TGCAGCGTTGTGGATCAACTGGGCACTGAAGCTTTCTTT.